Sequencing of this T cell receptor (beta chain) was carried out in a study of T-cell reconstitution after alpha-beta-depleted transplantation in children. Unique molecular identifiers were built into the TCRbeta library. MiXCR, run by TCRdb on the PCR reads, gives a single entry per CDR3 protein. Here the sample spans some 240,000 distinct CDR3 sequences, about 9.6% being singletons. In this sample, this clonotype turned up many times. The clonotype originates from a human donor who donated a stem cell graft to a child with SCID. The sequencing here drew on PBMCs from the stem cell graft donor, taken from the stem cell graft.

In nucleotides, the CDR3 is TGTGCCAGCAGTTTTGTAAGGCGAGGGACCCAGTACTTC. Translated: CASSFVRRGTQYF. V usage is TRBV12-3 or TRBV12-4 and J usage is TRBJ2-5, with D uncertain. The CDR3 covers 13 residues. V lost 3 bases and J 7 bases, leaving 12 bases between the germline ends.